This is a list of T cell receptor beta chains from one sample in a study of cytomegalovirus exposure and HLA in healthy donors. Here immunoSEQ multiplex PCR was the method, and the copy in TCRdb shows in-frame clones only, minus some. The sample includes 130,000 or so clones, roughly 74% seen only once; the top ten take 6.6%. Sequencing used PBMCs. Source of these receptors: a man aged 40-55 years in good health and CMV-seropositive. Each CDR3 is given with its conserved first and last residue. D genes are given only for firm matches. Clone sizes are given selectively: once, few, many, or a class where the clone is expanded.

>-|-|TRBJ2-7|TRBV28|14
CASSSPDTVREQYF
TGTGCCAGCAGTTCGCCGGACACGGTGCGGGAGCAGTACTTC
>-|-|TRBJ1-2|TRBV9|13
CASSVAGGAGYTF
TGTGCCAGCAGCGTAGCTGGGGGGGCTGGCTACACCTTC
>-|TRBD1|TRBJ1-2|TRBV30|13
CAHGTGFSGGYTF
TGTGCCCACGGGACAGGGTTTTCCGGTGGCTACACCTTC
>-|-|TRBJ1-6|TRBV5-1|15
CASSPGMRRDSPLHF
TGCGCCAGCAGCCCTGGGATGAGGCGGGATTCACCCCTCCACTTT
>-|-|TRBJ1-5|TRBV6-5|14
CASSYSGGNQPQHF
TGTGCCAGCAGTTACTCAGGGGGCAATCAGCCCCAGCATTTT
>few|TRBD2|TRBJ2-1|TRBV11-3|14
CASSFSGGYNEQFF
TGTGCCAGCAGCTTCTCGGGGGGTTACAATGAGCAGTTCTTC
>-|TRBD1|TRBJ1-5|TRBV28|16
CASSSTRQGENQPQHF
TGTGCCAGCAGTTCGACACGACAGGGCGAGAATCAGCCCCAGCATTTT
>-|TRBD1|TRBJ2-7|TRBV4-1|16
CASSQLPGTEDYEQYF
TGCGCCAGCAGCCAATTACCCGGGACAGAGGACTACGAGCAGTACTTC
>-|TRBD1|TRBJ1-5|TRBV28|15
CASRNPGQGNQPQHF
TGTGCCAGCAGAAATCCGGGACAGGGCAATCAGCCCCAGCATTTT
>-|TRBD2|TRBJ2-7|TRBV2|14
CASLGLAGSYEQYF
TGTGCCAGCCTGGGGCTAGCGGGATCCTACGAGCAGTACTTC
>few|-|TRBJ1-1|TRBV14|16
CASSLRVGQENTEAFF
TGTGCCAGCAGTCTGAGAGTGGGGCAGGAGAACACTGAAGCTTTCTTT
>-|-|TRBJ1-2|TRBV27|16
CASSLRGIDPNYGYTF
TGTGCCAGCAGTTTACGAGGAATCGACCCGAACTATGGCTACACCTTC
>-|TRBD2|TRBJ2-7|TRBV28|14
CAIGGTSGRGEQYF
TGTGCCATCGGCGGGACTAGCGGGAGGGGCGAGCAGTACTTC
>-|TRBD2|TRBJ2-2|TRBV27|20
CASSLLAGLGNPRGTGELFF
TGTGCCAGCAGTTTATTAGCGGGACTAGGAAACCCGAGGGGCACCGGGGAGCTGTTTTTT
>once|-|TRBJ1-1|TRBV7-8|15
CASSNLRGPGTEAFF
TGTGCCAGCAGCAACCTCAGGGGACCCGGGACTGAAGCTTTCTTT
>-|-|TRBJ1-2|TRBV25-1|14
CASSEVVVVGGYTF
TGTGCCAGCAGTGAAGTGGTGGTAGTTGGTGGCTACACCTTC
>few|TRBD1|TRBJ2-7|TRBV18|16
CASSPYPGQGFGEQYF
TGTGCCAGCTCACCGTATCCGGGACAGGGTTTTGGCGAGCAGTACTTC
>-|TRBD1|TRBJ1-2|TRBV5-1|16
CASSSIDGQGGDGYTF
TGCGCCAGCAGCTCCATTGACGGACAGGGAGGTGATGGCTACACCTTC
>-|-|TRBJ2-7|TRBV28|16
CASSPNSVVYSYEQYF
TGTGCCAGCAGCCCTAATAGCGTCGTTTACTCCTACGAGCAGTACTTC
>few|TRBD1|TRBJ2-7|TRBV18|17
CASSPPGLTGGIHEQYF
TGTGCCAGCTCACCCCCTGGACTGACAGGGGGTATCCACGAGCAGTACTTC
>-|TRBD2|TRBJ2-2|TRBV27|20
CASSPVGLAGGPRNTGELFF
TGTGCCAGCAGTCCTGTTGGTCTAGCGGGAGGCCCACGGAACACCGGGGAGCTGTTTTTT
>-|-|TRBJ1-1|TRBV28|14
CASSTGTVNTEAFF
TGTGCCAGCAGTACAGGGACGGTGAACACTGAAGCTTTCTTT
>-|TRBD1|TRBJ2-1|TRBV10-3|16
CAITSSLPTGGNEQFF
TGTGCCATCACTTCCAGTTTGCCGACAGGGGGCAATGAGCAGTTCTTC
>-|TRBD2|TRBJ2-1|TRBV28|14
CASSFWASGREQFF
TGTGCCAGCAGTTTTTGGGCTAGCGGTCGTGAGCAGTTCTTC
>-|-|TRBJ1-1|TRBV6-5|16
CASSYSQEEMNTEAFF
TGTGCCAGCAGTTACTCCCAGGAAGAGATGAACACTGAAGCTTTCTTT
>few|TRBD1|TRBJ1-2|TRBV10-3|13
CAINPTGIYGYTF
TGTGCCATCAACCCGACAGGGATCTATGGCTACACCTTC
>-|TRBD1|TRBJ2-5|TRBV19|15
CASSHGTGSRETQYF
TGTGCCAGTAGTCACGGGACAGGGAGTCGGGAGACCCAGTACTTC
>-|TRBD2|TRBJ2-5|TRBV4-2|20
CASSQDPLAGGPSKQETQYF
TGTGCCAGCAGCCAAGACCCACTAGCGGGAGGGCCATCAAAACAGGAGACCCAGTACTTC
>-|-|TRBJ2-1|TRBV4-1|13
CASSQDGEDEQFF
TGCGCCAGCAGCCAAGACGGGGAGGATGAGCAGTTCTTC
>once|TRBD1|TRBJ1-1|TRBV28|14
CASSSWTGGPEAFF
TGTGCCAGCAGTAGTTGGACAGGGGGCCCTGAAGCTTTCTTT
>-|-|TRBJ1-1|TRBV5-4|14
CASSSNIRRAEAFF
TGTGCCAGCAGCTCCAACATCCGACGGGCTGAAGCTTTCTTT
>-|-|TRBJ2-5|TRBV7-8|16
CASSLARRLGQETQYF
TGTGCCAGCAGCTTAGCCCGTCGACTAGGCCAAGAGACCCAGTACTTC
>-|-|TRBJ2-7|TRBV5-8|14
CASSLFPPPYEQYF
TGTGCCAGCAGCTTGTTTCCCCCCCCTTACGAGCAGTACTTC